These T cell receptor beta chains were read from a single sample in a study of Ad26.COV2.S vaccination and SARS-CoV-2 variants. The protocol was immunoSEQ multiplex PCR, while the TCRdb copy is restricted to in-frame clones and leaves out a portion. The sample consists of about 460,000 clones, about 88% of them appearing once. Sequenced material: peripheral blood, taken in a trial of Ad26.COV2.S vaccine versus placebo. The receptors derive from a person between 18 and 65 years old who received the Ad26.COV2.S COVID-19 vaccine or a placebo. The CDR3 runs from the conserved cysteine through the conserved F or W. A D gene is named only where the DNA matches it firmly. Only part of the rows carry a size: once, few, many, or a class if the clone is expanded.

J gene: TRBJ2-7; clone size: NA; D gene: NA; V gene: TRBV27; CDR3 protein: CASSETGTAYEQYF; CDR3 DNA: TGTGCCAGCAGTGAAACGGGAACCGCCTACGAGCAGTACTTC
J gene: TRBJ1-1; clone size: few; D gene: NA; V gene: TRBV3-1/TRBV3-2; CDR3 protein: CASSQRVADTEAFF; CDR3 DNA: TGTGCCAGCAGCCAAAGGGTTGCGGACACTGAAGCTTTCTTT
J gene: TRBJ1-5; clone size: NA; D gene: NA; V gene: TRBV27; CDR3 protein: CASRGTAGDNQPQHF; CDR3 DNA: TGTGCCAGCAGGGGTACAGCTGGGGATAATCAGCCCCAGCATTTT
J gene: TRBJ1-2; clone size: NA; D gene: TRBD1; V gene: TRBV5-1; CDR3 protein: CASSLPPGQASSAYGYTF; CDR3 DNA: TGCGCCAGCAGCTTGCCCCCGGGACAGGCCTCCAGTGCCTATGGCTACACCTTC
J gene: TRBJ2-1; clone size: once; D gene: TRBD2; V gene: TRBV4-1; CDR3 protein: CASSHTLAGVRDNEQFF; CDR3 DNA: TGCGCCAGCAGCCATACCCTAGCGGGAGTTAGGGACAATGAGCAGTTCTTC
J gene: TRBJ2-3; clone size: NA; D gene: NA; V gene: TRBV5-1; CDR3 protein: CASSAVGPITGDTQYF; CDR3 DNA: TGCGCCAGCAGCGCAGTGGGACCAATAACCGGGGATACGCAGTATTTT
J gene: TRBJ1-1; clone size: once; D gene: NA; V gene: TRBV30; CDR3 protein: CAWSVQRLTNTEAFF; CDR3 DNA: TGTGCCTGGAGTGTACAGAGGCTGACGAACACTGAAGCTTTCTTT
J gene: TRBJ1-2; clone size: NA; D gene: NA; V gene: TRBV7-8; CDR3 protein: CASSLVWAGDYGYTF; CDR3 DNA: TGTGCCAGCAGCTTAGTGTGGGCGGGGGACTATGGCTACACCTTC
J gene: TRBJ2-7; clone size: NA; D gene: NA; V gene: TRBV6-2/TRBV6-3; CDR3 protein: CASSFNYEQYF; CDR3 DNA: TGTGCCAGCAGTTTTAACTACGAGCAGTACTTC
J gene: TRBJ1-2; clone size: NA; D gene: NA; V gene: TRBV2; CDR3 protein: CATDGGGSYTF; CDR3 DNA: TGTGCCACCGACGGGGGGGGTAGCTACACCTTC
J gene: TRBJ2-7; clone size: NA; D gene: TRBD1; V gene: TRBV5-8; CDR3 protein: CASSGIGTGASEQYF; CDR3 DNA: TGTGCCAGCAGCGGCATAGGGACAGGGGCCAGTGAGCAGTACTTC
J gene: TRBJ2-1; clone size: NA; D gene: TRBD2; V gene: TRBV7-9; CDR3 protein: CASSLLAGSYNEQFF; CDR3 DNA: TGTGCCAGCAGTCTCCTAGCGGGCTCCTACAATGAGCAGTTCTTC
J gene: TRBJ2-7; clone size: NA; D gene: TRBD1; V gene: TRBV18; CDR3 protein: CASSKTGATYEQYF; CDR3 DNA: TGTGCCAGCTCTAAGACAGGGGCTACCTACGAGCAGTACTTC
J gene: TRBJ2-5; clone size: NA; D gene: NA; V gene: TRBV29-1; CDR3 protein: CSVLTGGSAGSGTQYF; CDR3 DNA: TGCAGCGTCCTGACTGGGGGCTCCGCGGGTTCGGGGACCCAGTACTTC
J gene: TRBJ1-1; clone size: NA; D gene: NA; V gene: TRBV5-1; CDR3 protein: CASSLQGQNTEAFF; CDR3 DNA: TGCGCCAGCAGCTTGCAGGGTCAAAACACTGAAGCTTTCTTT
J gene: TRBJ1-4; clone size: NA; D gene: TRBD1; V gene: TRBV29-1; CDR3 protein: CSAGTGGGSEKLFF; CDR3 DNA: TGCAGCGCCGGGACAGGGGGCGGGAGTGAAAAACTGTTTTTT
J gene: TRBJ2-1; clone size: NA; D gene: NA; V gene: TRBV30; CDR3 protein: CAWSSAGMQFF; CDR3 DNA: TGTGCCTGGAGTTCTGCAGGGATGCAGTTCTTC
J gene: TRBJ1-5; clone size: NA; D gene: NA; V gene: TRBV5-8; CDR3 protein: CASRLGRASNQPQHF; CDR3 DNA: TGTGCCAGCAGATTGGGCAGGGCGAGCAATCAGCCCCAGCATTTT
J gene: TRBJ1-1; clone size: NA; D gene: NA; V gene: TRBV25-1; CDR3 protein: CASSEYAGVNTEAFF; CDR3 DNA: TGTGCCAGCAGTGAATATGCAGGGGTGAACACTGAAGCTTTCTTT
J gene: TRBJ1-4; clone size: NA; D gene: TRBD1; V gene: TRBV7-9; CDR3 protein: CASSLTGAGEKLFF; CDR3 DNA: TGTGCCAGCAGCTTGACAGGGGCGGGAGAAAAACTGTTTTTT
J gene: TRBJ2-1; clone size: NA; D gene: TRBD2; V gene: TRBV7-2; CDR3 protein: CASSSTPRVAGTLNEQFF; CDR3 DNA: TGTGCCAGCAGCTCTACCCCTCGAGTAGCGGGTACACTCAATGAGCAGTTCTTC
J gene: TRBJ2-5; clone size: once; D gene: NA; V gene: TRBV25-1; CDR3 protein: CASSETNHGIKETQYF; CDR3 DNA: TGTGCCAGCAGTGAAACCAACCACGGGATTAAAGAGACCCAGTACTTC
J gene: TRBJ1-2; clone size: NA; D gene: TRBD1; V gene: TRBV28; CDR3 protein: CASSLGQLPGGYTF; CDR3 DNA: TGTGCCAGCAGCCTGGGACAGCTTCCTGGGGGCTACACCTTC
J gene: TRBJ1-1; clone size: NA; D gene: NA; V gene: TRBV10-3; CDR3 protein: CAISESSRSPVTEAFF; CDR3 DNA: TGTGCCATCAGTGAGTCGAGCAGGTCCCCAGTCACTGAAGCTTTCTTT
J gene: TRBJ2-1; clone size: NA; D gene: NA; V gene: TRBV7-3; CDR3 protein: CASSSPGNEQFF; CDR3 DNA: TGTGCCAGCAGCTCTCCGGGGAATGAGCAGTTCTTC
J gene: TRBJ2-3; clone size: NA; D gene: NA; V gene: TRBV24-1; CDR3 protein: CATKDSNTDTQYF; CDR3 DNA: TGTGCCACCAAGGACAGCAACACAGATACGCAGTATTTT
J gene: TRBJ1-3; clone size: NA; D gene: NA; V gene: TRBV7-9; CDR3 protein: CASSLSFSGNTIYF; CDR3 DNA: TGTGCCAGCAGCTTATCGTTCTCTGGAAACACCATATATTTT
J gene: TRBJ1-1; clone size: NA; D gene: NA; V gene: TRBV3-1/TRBV3-2; CDR3 protein: CASSQDPGTEAFF; CDR3 DNA: TGTGCCAGCAGCCAAGATCCCGGGACTGAAGCTTTCTTT
J gene: TRBJ1-2; clone size: NA; D gene: NA; V gene: TRBV19; CDR3 protein: CASSLERAANYGYTF; CDR3 DNA: TGTGCCAGTAGTCTGGAAAGGGCAGCTAACTATGGCTACACCTTC
J gene: TRBJ1-6; clone size: NA; D gene: TRBD1; V gene: TRBV23-1; CDR3 protein: CASSQPYRGLPGSPLHF; CDR3 DNA: TGCGCCAGCAGTCAACCGTACAGGGGACTCCCGGGGTCACCCCTCCACTTT
J gene: TRBJ2-7; clone size: once; D gene: NA; V gene: TRBV20-1; CDR3 protein: CSAIPNYEQYF; CDR3 DNA: TGCAGTGCTATACCGAACTACGAGCAGTACTTC